This T cell receptor (beta chain) comes out of a study of T cells after yellow fever vaccination. Whole-study results and caveats: Among primary-vaccination clones, most reappeared after the booster, at about 95% for CD4 and more than 75% for CD8. Sorted repertoires could include abundant contaminating clonotypes from bulk cells.

Template switching by 5'RACE produced TCR cDNA, adding a universal primer site and UMIs. In TCRdb, the 5' RACE reads were re-called with MiXCR into one record per CDR3 protein. The table includes 450,000 to 650,000 distinct CDR3 sequences, about 14% detected once. The CDR3 covers 16 residues. CDR1 is SGHRS, CDR2 YFSETQ, per germline. The germline V and J ends were trimmed by 3 bases and 3 bases, with 17 bases remaining between them. A remark on this clonotype: The target antigen is unknown.

This sequence originates from a man aged 25 to 45 who received the YFV17D yellow fever vaccine. The starting material was PBMCs, obtained on the day of the yellow fever booster vaccination. The chain uses TRBV5-1 and TRBJ2-3; D may correspond to TRBD1 or TRBD2 (5 bases each). The CDR3 sequence: CASSSEVQGGTDTQYF. Here the CDR3 DNA reads TGCGCCAGCAGCTCGGAGGTCCAGGGTGGAACAGATACGCAGTATTTT.